Listed below are T cell receptor beta chains from one sample, sequenced in a study of blood T cell repertoires in COVID-19. Here immunoSEQ multiplex PCR was the method, and the copy in TCRdb shows in-frame clones only, minus some. Found here are about 140,000 clones, roughly 84% of them singletons; the top ten hold 8% to 9%. Source material: peripheral blood. The receptors were gathered from a man aged 25 to 45 with COVID-19, enrolled during active disease. CDR3s include the opening cysteine and the closing phenylalanine or tryptophan.

j_call v_call cdr3_aa
TRBJ2-1 TRBV12-3/TRBV12-4 CASSLGLDNEQFF
TRBJ1-5 TRBV10-3 CAIKQGESSNQPQHF
TRBJ2-3 TRBV13 CASSLSSGRDTQYF
TRBJ1-4 TRBV6-1 CASSETLWTGLNEKLFF
TRBJ1-1 TRBV6-5 CASSYSTVMNTEAFF
TRBJ2-7 TRBV29-1 CSVEGQGRNEQYF
TRBJ1-3 TRBV6-5 CASSYSTGPGNTIYF
TRBJ1-2 TRBV6-2/TRBV6-3 CASSIQGRNGYTF
TRBJ2-7 TRBV15 CATSRAAGRLEQYF
TRBJ1-2 TRBV5-1 CASSLTSQGAGYTF
TRBJ2-1 TRBV7-2 CASSTGLADNEQFF
TRBJ2-1 TRBV28 CASSYHIGGTSYNEQFF
TRBJ1-5 TRBV11-2 CASSLSEYSNQPQHF
TRBJ2-7 TRBV19 CASTRTSGSEQYF
TRBJ1-2 TRBV10-3 CAISGTGSVDYGYTF
TRBJ2-5 TRBV19 CASTPTGLAGGETQYF
TRBJ2-2 TRBV2 CASARGSPGELFF
TRBJ1-1 TRBV28 CASSTQGAGTTEAFF
TRBJ2-7 TRBV5-6 CASSLGSGVSYEQYF
TRBJ1-3 TRBV28 CASRLHSGNTIYF
TRBJ1-1 TRBV28 CASLRQGPMNTEAFF
TRBJ2-7 TRBV7-9 CASSGQGGNEQYF
TRBJ2-3 TRBV10-1 CASSEQTGGDTQYF
TRBJ1-6 TRBV7-9 CASSFQNSPLHF
TRBJ2-7 TRBV5-4 CASSLRGQGFPYEQYF
TRBJ1-6 TRBV27 CASSSMFSLYNSPLHF
TRBJ2-1 TRBV11-3 CASSTRQGQPDNEQFF
TRBJ1-1 TRBV29-1 CSVDRGTLNTEAFF
TRBJ1-5 TRBV11-3 CASSLAEGYSNQPQHF
TRBJ2-3 TRBV5-1 CASSLSGSRTDTQYF
TRBJ1-1 TRBV30 CAWLTTPGAEAFF
TRBJ2-2 TRBV25-1 CASSDRLDTGELFF
TRBJ2-2 TRBV24-1 CATGGGKNTGELFF
TRBJ2-3 TRBV6-2/TRBV6-3 CASSDLRGGWTDTQYF
TRBJ1-4 TRBV5-4 CASKLGTNEKLFF
TRBJ2-1 TRBV6-5 CASTGTGYNEQFF
TRBJ2-6 TRBV11-2 CASSPRRGVPHNVLTF
TRBJ2-7 TRBV29-1 CSVELRQGHDYEQYF
TRBJ1-6 TRBV5-1 CASTLGTGNSPLHF
TRBJ1-4 TRBV18 CASSPTGGNEKLFF
TRBJ2-1 TRBV9 CASSVVSQVGGNEQFF
TRBJ1-2 TRBV28 CASIIGGEDYGYTF